The present entry profiles one TCR beta chain with its context. Its antigen remains unidentified. One end of the junction does not line up with germline, which may come from a read error. The entry originates in a study of neurological immune-mediated disorders. Whole-study context: The disease course was relapsing-remitting in some 31 and secondary progressive in about 9% of the roughly 34 multiple sclerosis patients.

The CDR3 is 13 residues long. Germline assignment: CDR1 SSHAT and CDR2 FNYEAQ (reference sequence). Points from the study as a whole: Expansion of TCR clones was greatest in HTLV-1-associated myelopathy and smallest in multiple sclerosis, where it fell below that of healthy controls. The multiple sclerosis repertoire cluster was associated with no clinical or MRI feature.

The cDNA was generated by 5'RACE with 10-nucleotide random UMIs. TCRdb reprocessed the 5' RACE reads via MiXCR and lists one record per CDR3 protein. The top ten hold around 3.4% of the sample, which has 60,000 to 80,000 distinct CDR3 sequences, under 5% seen once. The rearrangement uses TRBV7-7 and TRBJ1-5; D gene unclear. The TCR sequence derives from a woman in her 50s with multiple sclerosis. The sequencing input was PBMCs. The chain's CDR3 is CASSANLNQPQHF. The CDR3 DNA is TGTGCTAGCAGCGCCAACCTAAATCAGCCCCAGCATTTT.